This T cell receptor beta chain was identified in a study of neoadjuvant anti-PD-1 for oral cavity cancer. Study details: Most patients had three to four biweekly doses of 3 mg/kg nivolumab before resection. Patients without progression received a fourth nivolumab dose around day 43, then surgical resection on days 50-56.

Six replicates per PBMC sample, mostly from 480 ng of genomic DNA. Clones were read by immunoSEQ multiplex PCR, and TCRdb kept only the in-frame ones, dropping some. The sample holds roughly 18,000 clones, over 65% seen once. This CDR3 is built from 14 residues. The V end was cut by 2 bases, the J end by 4 bases, with 9 bases between. The germline V gene has CDR1 LNHDA and CDR2 SQIVND (reference sequence). This clonotype was sampled from a person aged 40 to 85 with oral cavity squamous cell carcinoma. This specimen was PBMCs, taken before nivolumab (anti-PD-1) treatment. The V and J genes are TRBV19 and TRBJ1-5; a weak D match, TRBD1 (6 bases). This CDR3 is CASSIQQGNQPQHF. CDR3 sequence (DNA): TGTGCCAGTAGTATACAACAGGGAAATCAGCCCCAGCATTTT.